Detailed here is one T cell receptor (beta chain). This sample is part of a study of blood T cell repertoires in COVID-19. The CDR3 runs 17 residues. Germline V CDR1 and CDR2: LGHNA, YNFKEQ. V dropped 4 bases and J dropped 0; count of bases not matched to a gene: 8. TCRdb's table, derived via immunoSEQ multiplex PCR, lists solely in-frame clones and lacks some. The table records a few hundred thousand clones, 75% to 90% of them present only once. The sample was PBMCs or T cells enriched from blood (not recorded which). The TCR comes from a woman aged 50 to 60 who had recovered from COVID-19. This sequence joins TRBV4-2 and TRBJ1-5; 8 bases match TRBD1. The CDR3 loop is CASSLGGTGSSNQPQHF. CDR3 DNA: TGTGCCAGCAGCCTCGGCGGGACAGGTAGTAGCAATCAGCCCCAGCATTTT.